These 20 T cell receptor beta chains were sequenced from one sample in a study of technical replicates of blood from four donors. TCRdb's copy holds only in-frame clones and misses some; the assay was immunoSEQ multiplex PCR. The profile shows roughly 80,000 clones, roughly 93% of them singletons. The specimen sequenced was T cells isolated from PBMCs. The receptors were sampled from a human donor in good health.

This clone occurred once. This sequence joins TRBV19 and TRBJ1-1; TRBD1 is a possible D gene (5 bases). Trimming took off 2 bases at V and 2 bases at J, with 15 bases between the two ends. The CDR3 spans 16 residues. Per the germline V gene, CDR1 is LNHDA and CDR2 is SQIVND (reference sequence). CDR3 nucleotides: TGTGCCAGTAGTATAACACCAGGGAAACCAAACACTGAAGCTTTCTTT. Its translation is CASSITPGKPNTEAFF.

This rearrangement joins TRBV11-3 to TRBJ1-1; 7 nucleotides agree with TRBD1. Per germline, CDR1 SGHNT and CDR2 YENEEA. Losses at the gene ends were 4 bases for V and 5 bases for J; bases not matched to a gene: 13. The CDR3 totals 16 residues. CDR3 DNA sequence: TGTGCCAGCAGCTCTGGCCTGAAGGGGGCTGGGACTGAAGCTTTCTTT. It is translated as CASSSGLKGAGTEAFF.

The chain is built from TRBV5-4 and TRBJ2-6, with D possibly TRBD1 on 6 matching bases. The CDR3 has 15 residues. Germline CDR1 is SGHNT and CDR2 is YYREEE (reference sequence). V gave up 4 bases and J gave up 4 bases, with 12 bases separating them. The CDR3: CASSQQGSGANVLTF. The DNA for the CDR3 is TGTGCCAGCAGCCAACAGGGCTCCGGGGCCAACGTCCTGACTTTC.

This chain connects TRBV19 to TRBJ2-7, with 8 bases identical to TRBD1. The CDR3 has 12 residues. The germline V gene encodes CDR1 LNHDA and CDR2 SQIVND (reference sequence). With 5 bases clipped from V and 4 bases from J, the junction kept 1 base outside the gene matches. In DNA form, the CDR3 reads TGTGCCAGTAGTCGACAGGGGTACGAGCAGTACTTC. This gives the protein CASSRQGYEQYF.

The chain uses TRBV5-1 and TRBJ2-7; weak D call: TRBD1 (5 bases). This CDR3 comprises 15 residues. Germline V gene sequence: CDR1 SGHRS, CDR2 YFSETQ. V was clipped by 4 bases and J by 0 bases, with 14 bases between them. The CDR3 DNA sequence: TGCGCCAGCAGCATATCTGACAGACTCTCCTACGAGCAGTACTTC. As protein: CASSISDRLSYEQYF.

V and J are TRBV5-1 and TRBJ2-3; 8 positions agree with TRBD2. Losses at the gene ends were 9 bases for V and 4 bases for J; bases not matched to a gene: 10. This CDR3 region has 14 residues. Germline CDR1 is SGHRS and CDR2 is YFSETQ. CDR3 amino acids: CATRREGRADTQYF. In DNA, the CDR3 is TGCGCCACCAGACGGGAGGGCCGCGCAGATACGCAGTATTTT.

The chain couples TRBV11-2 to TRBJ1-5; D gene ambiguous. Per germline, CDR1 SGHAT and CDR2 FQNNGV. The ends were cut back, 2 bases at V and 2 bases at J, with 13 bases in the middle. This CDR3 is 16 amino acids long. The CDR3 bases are TGTGCCAGCAGCTTAACGGGGTCTGAGCGCAATCAGCCCCAGCATTTT. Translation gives CASSLTGSERNQPQHF.

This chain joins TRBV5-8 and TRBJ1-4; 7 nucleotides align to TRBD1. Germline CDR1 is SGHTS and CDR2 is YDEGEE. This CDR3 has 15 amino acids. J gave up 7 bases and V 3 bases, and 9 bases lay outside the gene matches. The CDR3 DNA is TGTGCCAGCAGCTCCGACAGGGTGGAGAGTGAAAAACTGTTTTTT. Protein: CASSSDRVESEKLFF.

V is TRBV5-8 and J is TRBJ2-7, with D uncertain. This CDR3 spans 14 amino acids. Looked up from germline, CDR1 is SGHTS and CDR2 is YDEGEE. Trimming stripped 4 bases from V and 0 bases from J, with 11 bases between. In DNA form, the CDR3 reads TGTGCCAGCAGCCAGTTGGGCTTCTCCTACGAGCAGTACTTC. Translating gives CASSQLGFSYEQYF.

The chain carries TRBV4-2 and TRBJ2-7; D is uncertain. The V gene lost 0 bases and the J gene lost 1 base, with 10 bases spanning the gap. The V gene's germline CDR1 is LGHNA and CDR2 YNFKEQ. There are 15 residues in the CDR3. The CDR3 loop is CASSQERTPSYEQYF. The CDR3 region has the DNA TGTGCCAGCAGCCAAGAAAGAACTCCTTCCTACGAGCAGTACTTC.

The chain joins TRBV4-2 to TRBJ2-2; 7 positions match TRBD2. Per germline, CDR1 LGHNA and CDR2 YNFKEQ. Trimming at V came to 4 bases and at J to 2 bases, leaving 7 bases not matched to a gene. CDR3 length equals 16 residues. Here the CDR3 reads CASSPLGLDNTGELFF. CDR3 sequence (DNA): TGTGCCAGCAGCCCCCTAGGACTAGACAACACCGGGGAGCTGTTTTTT.

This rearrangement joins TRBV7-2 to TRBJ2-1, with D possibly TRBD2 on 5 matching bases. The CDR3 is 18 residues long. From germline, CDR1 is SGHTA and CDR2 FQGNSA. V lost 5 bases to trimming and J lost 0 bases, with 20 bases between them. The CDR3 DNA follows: TGTGCCAGCAGCCCCGACGAGGAGCGGTTCAGCTCCTACAATGAGCAGTTCTTC. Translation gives CASSPDEERFSSYNEQFF.

The DNA of the CDR3 is TGTGCCAGCAGCGTAGAGGCGGCGGAGCATGACGAGCAGTACTTC. Amino acids: CASSVEAAEHDEQYF. The J gene is TRBJ2-7, the V gene TRBV9; no firm D call. The germline CDR1 and CDR2 sequences are SGDLS and YYNGEE. Trimming removed 0 bases at V and 5 bases at J, with 15 bases between. This CDR3 has 15 amino acids.

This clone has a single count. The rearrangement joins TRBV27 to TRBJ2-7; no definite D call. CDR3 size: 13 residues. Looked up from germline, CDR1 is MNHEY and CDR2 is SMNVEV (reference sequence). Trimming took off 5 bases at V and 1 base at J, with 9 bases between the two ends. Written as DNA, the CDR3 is TGTGCCAGCAGTCGACTGAATTCCTACGAGCAGTACTTC. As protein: CASSRLNSYEQYF.

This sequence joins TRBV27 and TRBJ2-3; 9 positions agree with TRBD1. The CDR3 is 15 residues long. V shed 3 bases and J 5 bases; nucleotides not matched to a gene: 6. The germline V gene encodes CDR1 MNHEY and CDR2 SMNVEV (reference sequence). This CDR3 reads CASSFVDRGVDTQYF. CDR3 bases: TGTGCCAGCAGTTTCGTGGACAGGGGAGTAGATACGCAGTATTTT.

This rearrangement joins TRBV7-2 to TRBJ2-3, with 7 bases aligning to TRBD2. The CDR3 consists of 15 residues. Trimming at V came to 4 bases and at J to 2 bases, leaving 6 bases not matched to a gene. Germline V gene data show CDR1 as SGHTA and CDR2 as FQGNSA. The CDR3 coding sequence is TGTGCCAGCAGCTGGATACTAGCGAACACAGATACGCAGTATTTT. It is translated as CASSWILANTDTQYF.

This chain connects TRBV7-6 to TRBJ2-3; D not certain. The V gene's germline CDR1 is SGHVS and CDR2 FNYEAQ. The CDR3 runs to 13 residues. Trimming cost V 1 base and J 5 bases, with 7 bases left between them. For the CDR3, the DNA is TGTGCCAGCAGCTTAGATGTCGGAGATACGCAGTATTTT. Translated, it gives CASSLDVGDTQYF.

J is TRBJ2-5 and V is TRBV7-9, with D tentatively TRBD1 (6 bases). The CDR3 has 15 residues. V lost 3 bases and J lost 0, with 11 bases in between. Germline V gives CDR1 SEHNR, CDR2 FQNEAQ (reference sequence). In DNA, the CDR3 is TGTGCCAGCAGCTTCCGGACAGAGAACCAAGAGACCCAGTACTTC. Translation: CASSFRTENQETQYF.

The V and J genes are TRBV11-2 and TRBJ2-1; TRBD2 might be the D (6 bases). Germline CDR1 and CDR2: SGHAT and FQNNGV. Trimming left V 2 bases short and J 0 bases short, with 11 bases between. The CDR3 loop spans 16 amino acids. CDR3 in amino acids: CASSLFRRGSYNEQFF. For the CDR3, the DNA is TGTGCCAGCAGCTTATTTAGGAGGGGCTCCTACAATGAGCAGTTCTTC.

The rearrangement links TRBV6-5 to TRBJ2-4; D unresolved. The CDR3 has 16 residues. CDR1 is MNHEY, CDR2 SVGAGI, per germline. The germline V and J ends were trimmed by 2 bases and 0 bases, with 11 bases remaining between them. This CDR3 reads CASSYPPHQAKNIQYF. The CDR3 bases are TGTGCCAGCAGTTACCCCCCACACCAAGCCAAAAACATTCAGTACTTC.